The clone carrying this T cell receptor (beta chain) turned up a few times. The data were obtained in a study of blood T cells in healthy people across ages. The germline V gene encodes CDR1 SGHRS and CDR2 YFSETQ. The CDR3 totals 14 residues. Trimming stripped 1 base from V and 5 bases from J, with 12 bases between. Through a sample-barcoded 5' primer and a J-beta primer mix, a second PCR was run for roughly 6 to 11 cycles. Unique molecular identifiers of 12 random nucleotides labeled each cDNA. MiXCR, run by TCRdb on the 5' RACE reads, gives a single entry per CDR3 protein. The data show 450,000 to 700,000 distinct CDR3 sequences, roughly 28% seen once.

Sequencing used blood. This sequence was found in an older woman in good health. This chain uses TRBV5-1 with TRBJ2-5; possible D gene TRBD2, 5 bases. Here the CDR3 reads CASSLRAPGETQYF. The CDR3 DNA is TGCGCCAGCAGCTTGCGGGCTCCGGGGGAGACCCAGTACTTC.